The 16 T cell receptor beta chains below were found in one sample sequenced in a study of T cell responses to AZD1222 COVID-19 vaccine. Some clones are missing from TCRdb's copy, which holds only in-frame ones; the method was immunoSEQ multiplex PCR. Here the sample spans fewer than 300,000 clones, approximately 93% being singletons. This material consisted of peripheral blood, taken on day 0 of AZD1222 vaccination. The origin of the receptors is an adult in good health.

CDR3 sequence: CASSLGPLAGAYEQYF. In DNA, the CDR3 is TGTGCCAGCAGCTTAGGCCCCCTAGCGGGAGCCTACGAGCAGTACTTC. This chain connects TRBV7-2 to TRBJ2-7; 10 bases match TRBD2. Losses at the gene ends were 1 base for V and 2 bases for J; bases not matched to a gene: 5. The germline V gene encodes CDR1 SGHTA and CDR2 FQGNSA. There are 16 residues in the CDR3.

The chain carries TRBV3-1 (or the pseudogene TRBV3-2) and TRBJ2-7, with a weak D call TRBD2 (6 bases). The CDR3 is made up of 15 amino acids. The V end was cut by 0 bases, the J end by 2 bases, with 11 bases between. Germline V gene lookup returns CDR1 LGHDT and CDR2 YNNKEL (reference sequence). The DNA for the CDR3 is TGTGCCAGCAGCCAAGAGGAGGGTGGGACCTACGAGCAGTACTTC. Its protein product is CASSQEEGGTYEQYF.

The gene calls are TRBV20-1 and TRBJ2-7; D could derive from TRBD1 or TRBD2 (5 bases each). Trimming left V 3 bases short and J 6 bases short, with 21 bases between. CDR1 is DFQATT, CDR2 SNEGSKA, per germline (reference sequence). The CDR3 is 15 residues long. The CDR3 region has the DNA TGCAGTGCTAGTCCATTCGGGGTTGGGGCCCTCGAGCAGTACTTC. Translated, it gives CSASPFGVGALEQYF.

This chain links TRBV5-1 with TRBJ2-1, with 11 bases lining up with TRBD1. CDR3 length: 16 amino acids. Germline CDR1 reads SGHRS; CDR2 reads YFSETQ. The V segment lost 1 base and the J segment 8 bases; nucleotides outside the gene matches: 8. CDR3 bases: TGCGCCAGCAGCTTGTGGGCCGGGACAGGGGGAGATGAGCAGTTCTTC. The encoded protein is CASSLWAGTGGDEQFF.

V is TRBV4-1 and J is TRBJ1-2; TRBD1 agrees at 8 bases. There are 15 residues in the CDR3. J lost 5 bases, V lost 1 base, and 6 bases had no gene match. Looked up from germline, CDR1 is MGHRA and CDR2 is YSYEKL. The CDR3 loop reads CASSQVPDRAYGYTF. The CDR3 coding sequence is TGCGCCAGCAGCCAAGTTCCGGACAGGGCTTATGGCTACACCTTC.

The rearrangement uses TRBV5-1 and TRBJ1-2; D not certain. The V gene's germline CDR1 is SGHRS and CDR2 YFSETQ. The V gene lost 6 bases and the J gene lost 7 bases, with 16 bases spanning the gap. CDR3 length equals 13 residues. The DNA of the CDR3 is TGCGCCAGCAACCCCGGCCCGTCGGGTGGCTACACCTTC. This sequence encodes CASNPGPSGGYTF. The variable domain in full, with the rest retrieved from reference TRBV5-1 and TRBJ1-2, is KAGVTQTPRYLIKTRGQQVTLSCSPISGHRSVSWYQQTPGQGLQFLFEYFSETQRNKGNFPGRFSGRQFSNSRSEMNVSTLELGDSALYLCASNPGPSGGYTFGSGTRLTVV.

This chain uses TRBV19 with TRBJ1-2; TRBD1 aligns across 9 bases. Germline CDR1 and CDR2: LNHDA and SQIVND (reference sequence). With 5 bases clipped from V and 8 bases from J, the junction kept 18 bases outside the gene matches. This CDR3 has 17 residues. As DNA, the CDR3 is TGTGCCAGTAGTCTCTCCGGGACAGGGTTTTTCTCTCGCGGCTACACCTTC. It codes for CASSLSGTGFFSRGYTF.

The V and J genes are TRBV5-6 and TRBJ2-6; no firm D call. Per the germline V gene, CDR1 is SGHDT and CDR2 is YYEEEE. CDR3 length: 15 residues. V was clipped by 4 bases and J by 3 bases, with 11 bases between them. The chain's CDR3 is CASSAWGGGANVLTF. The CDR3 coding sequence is TGTGCCAGCAGCGCGTGGGGTGGTGGGGCCAACGTCCTGACTTTC.

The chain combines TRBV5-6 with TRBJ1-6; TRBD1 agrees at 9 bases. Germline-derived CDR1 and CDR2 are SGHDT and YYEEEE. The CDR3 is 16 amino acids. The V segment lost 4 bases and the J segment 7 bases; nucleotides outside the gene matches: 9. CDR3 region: CASSSSGTGRNSPLHF. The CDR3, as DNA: TGTGCCAGCAGCAGTTCCGGGACAGGGAGGAATTCACCCCTCCACTTT.

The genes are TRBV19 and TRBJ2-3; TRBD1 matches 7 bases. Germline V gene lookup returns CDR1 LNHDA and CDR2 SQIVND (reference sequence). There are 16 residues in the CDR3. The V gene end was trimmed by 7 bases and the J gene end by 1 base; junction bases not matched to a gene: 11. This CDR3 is CASTSRQGKGTDTQYF. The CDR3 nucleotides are TGTGCCAGTACCTCCCGACAGGGTAAGGGCACAGATACGCAGTATTTT.

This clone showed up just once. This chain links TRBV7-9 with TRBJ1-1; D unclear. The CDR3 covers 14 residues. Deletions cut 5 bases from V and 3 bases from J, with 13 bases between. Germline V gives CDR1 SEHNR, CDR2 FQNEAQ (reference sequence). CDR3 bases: TGTGCCAGCAGCGAGAAATATAATCACACTGAAGCTTTCTTT. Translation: CASSEKYNHTEAFF.

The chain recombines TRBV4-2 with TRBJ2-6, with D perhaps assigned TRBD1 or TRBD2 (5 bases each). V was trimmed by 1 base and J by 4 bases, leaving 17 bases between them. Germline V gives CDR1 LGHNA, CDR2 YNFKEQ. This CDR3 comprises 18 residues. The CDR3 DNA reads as TGTGCCAGCAGCCAAGTCGACCCGGGACCTGGGGGGGCCAACGTCCTGACTTTC. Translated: CASSQVDPGPGGANVLTF.

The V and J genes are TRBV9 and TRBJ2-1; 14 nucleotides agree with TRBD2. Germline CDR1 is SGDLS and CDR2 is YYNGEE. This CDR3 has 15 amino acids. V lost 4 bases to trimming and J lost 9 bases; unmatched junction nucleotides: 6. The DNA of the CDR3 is TGTGCCAGCAGCAACGGACTAGCGGGAGGAGGTGAGCAGTTCTTC. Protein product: CASSNGLAGGGEQFF.

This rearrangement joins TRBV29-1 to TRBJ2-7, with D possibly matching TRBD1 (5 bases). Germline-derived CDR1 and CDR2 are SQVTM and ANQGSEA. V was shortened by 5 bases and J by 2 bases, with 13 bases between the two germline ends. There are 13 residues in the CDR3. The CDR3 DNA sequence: TGCAGCGTTAGGGGATACGGCGCCTACGAGCAGTACTTC. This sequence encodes CSVRGYGAYEQYF.

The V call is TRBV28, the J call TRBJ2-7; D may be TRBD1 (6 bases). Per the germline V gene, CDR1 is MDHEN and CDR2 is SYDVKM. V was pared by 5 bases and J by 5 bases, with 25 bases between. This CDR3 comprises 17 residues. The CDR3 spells CASSRPSDRPLDHEQYF. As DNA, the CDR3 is TGTGCCAGCAGTCGACCTTCGGACAGACCCCTCGACCACGAGCAGTACTTC.

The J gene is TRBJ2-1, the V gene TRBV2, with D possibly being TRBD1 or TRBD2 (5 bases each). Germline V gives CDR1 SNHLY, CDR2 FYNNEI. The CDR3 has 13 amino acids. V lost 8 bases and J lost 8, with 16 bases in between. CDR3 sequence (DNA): TGTGCCAGCGGCTACCTCCTGGGGGATGAGCAGTTCTTC. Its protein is CASGYLLGDEQFF.